The clone carrying this T cell receptor (beta chain) was found a few times. Its antigen is not identified. This beta chain was picked up by a library intended for alpha chains and is off target, so its count carries little meaning. This specimen belongs to a study of spatial heterogeneity in lung cancer. Study-level background: Within raw reads, each unique TCR and UMI combination appeared on average more than ten times. Findings of the study overall: Blood carried ubiquitous expanded tumor TCRs more at resection than follow-up.

Every TCR cDNA molecule bore a unique molecular identifier. TCRdb called the 5' RACE reads again in MiXCR, with one record for every CDR3 protein. Of roughly 10,000 distinct CDR3 sequences listed, under 4.5% are singletons. Time point indicated: sample taken at primary tumor resection. Material for sequencing was whole RNA from tumor, nontumor lung or frozen PBMC, left unsorted. The donors comprised some 70 untreated early-stage non-small cell lung cancer patients. The CDR3 contains 15 residues. CDR1 is LNHDA and CDR2 is SQIVND in the germline V gene (reference sequence). V dropped 1 base and J dropped 2 bases, with 9 bases sitting between them.

The J gene is TRBJ2-1, the V gene TRBV19, with D possibly matching TRBD1 (5 bases). The sequenced sample was PBMCs, obtained at surgery. The clonotype was recovered from a female donor with early-stage non-small cell lung cancer. In DNA form, the CDR3 reads TGTGCCAGTAGTATAGCAGGGTTTACCTACAATGAGCAGTTCTTC. Encoded protein: CASSIAGFTYNEQFF.